This TCR beta chain is drawn from a study of cytomegalovirus exposure and HLA in healthy donors. Study-wide background: Researchers found that 81% of almost 400 genotyped donors fell within the Caucasian-associated ancestry cluster.

The length of the CDR3 is 14 residues. The germline V gene encodes CDR1 SGHTA and CDR2 FQGNSA. Unmatched junction bases numbered 6, after V lost 5 bases and J lost 5 bases. Study-level points and caveats: Most TCR sequences were seen very rarely across donors, but some public TCRs occurred in many.

These donors, healthy bone marrow donors, were studied. About this clone itself: Antigen: not known.

PCR was performed using 60 Vbeta and 13 Jbeta primers. Some clones are missing from TCRdb's copy, which holds only in-frame ones; the method was immunoSEQ multiplex PCR. The sample lists 150,000 to 200,000 clones; nearly 80% were seen once. The chain links TRBV7-2 to TRBJ2-5; 9 bases align to TRBD2. The sequence was obtained from a young woman in good health and CMV-seropositive. Specimen: PBMCs. The CDR3 is CASSAGGAWETQYF. For the CDR3, the DNA is TGTGCCAGCAGCGCGGGGGGGGCCTGGGAGACCCAGTACTTC.